These 4 T cell receptor beta chains came from one sample sequenced in a study of T cells in Graves' hyperthyroidism and ophthalmopathy. Amplified regions were TCR beta CDR3 sequences from RNA transcripts. First-round RT-PCR with HTBI primers amplified the TCR CDR3 region. TCRdb reanalysed the multiplex PCR reads using MiXCR and keeps one entry per CDR3 protein. The data contain around 300,000 distinct CDR3 sequences, 12% to 15% of them singletons. Material for sequencing was blood. These receptors were taken from a woman aged 40 to 50 with Graves' hyperthyroidism.

This clonotype was recorded at least ten times. The chain couples TRBV2 to TRBJ2-1, with 9 positions matching TRBD2. The ends lost 7 bases at V and 6 bases at J; junction bases unmatched: 7. This CDR3 region has 14 residues. Germline V gene lookup returns CDR1 SNHLY and CDR2 FYNNEI. The CDR3 reads CASKSSGSGNEQFF. CDR3 bases: TGTGCCAGCAAAAGTAGCGGGAGTGGCAATGAGCAGTTCTTC.

This clonotype was counted at least ten times. V is TRBV20-1 and J is TRBJ1-2; 8 bases align to TRBD1. CDR1 and CDR2 (germline): DFQATT, SNEGSKA (reference sequence). The CDR3 totals 12 residues. The ends lost 5 bases at V and 4 bases at J; junction bases unmatched: 3. The CDR3 coding sequence is TGCAGTGCTGGACAGGGAGGCTATGGCTACACCTTC. This encodes CSAGQGGYGYTF.

Only a few counts were recorded for this clonotype. V is TRBV4-1 and J is TRBJ2-1; a weak D match, TRBD2 (5 bases). Germline V lookup: CDR1 MGHRA, CDR2 YSYEKL. The CDR3 extends over 13 amino acids. Trimming cost V 0 bases and J 10 bases, with 10 bases left between them. DNA of the CDR3: TGCGCCAGCAGCCAAGAAGGACTCAGGGAGCAGTTCTTC. It yields the protein CASSQEGLREQFF.

Many counts were recorded for this clonotype. This rearrangement joins TRBV15 to TRBJ2-3, with 9 bases matching TRBD2. Germline CDR1 and CDR2: LNHNV and YYDKDF (reference sequence). Unmatched junction bases numbered 4, after V lost 0 bases and J lost 0 bases. This CDR3 is built from 17 residues. In DNA, the CDR3 is TGTGCCACCAGCAGAGAGGAGACTAGCGGTAGCACAGATACGCAGTATTTT. Protein product: CATSREETSGSTDTQYF.